This T cell receptor (beta chain) was captured by sequencing in a study of blood T cell repertoires in COVID-19 (dated by TCRdb to the early 2020s). About the study as a whole: The collaborator samples originated in the United States, Italy and Spain and spanned the acute and convalescent phases of COVID-19. Where available, HLA class I and class II types were obtained from metadata supplied by the sample provider rather than from assay-based typing. The repertoires were released in a freely available public database meant as a resource for research on the immune response to SARS-CoV-2. Samples were obtained from the ongoing ImmuneRACE study (first 160 participants) and from some 1,200 subjects provided by 6 global collaborators. The dataset comprised deeply sampled blood TCRbeta repertoires from subjects exposed to, actively infected with, or recovered from COVID-19. The material from the prospective study consisted of cDNA or gDNA derived from T cells, B-cell-depleted T cells, or PBMCs. Sample metadata almost always included a de-identified subject ID, COVID-19 status, age in years and sex. The full study reports these points: The quantity of clinical and demographic metadata differed by source and by participant and was supplied without curation.

In the case of this clone: Its antigen is currently not known. No base-level quality is on record; no much larger clone is a single base apart.

The immunoSEQ Assay, a bias-controlled multiplex PCR, was used to amplify TCRbeta CDR3 regions from genomic DNA. The original methods were these. The number of nucleated cells in each sample was estimated by amplification of reference gene primers within the assay. Sequence reads were collapsed and filtered to measure the absolute abundance of every unique TCRbeta CDR3 rearrangement. Productive Simpson clonality was computed per sample as the square root of Simpson's diversity index over productive rearrangements. This is the immuneACCESS table as TCRdb keeps it, with only in-frame sequences that have V and J called. A part of the clones is gone; compared with another copy, unresolved V genes explain less than half, and the rest is unexplained. Clonal size and the V and J genes are those of that table, whereas D and trimming came from the DNA. For this sample there are around 300,000 clones; 86% appear just once. About 2.2% of the sample belongs to the ten largest clones.

Here V drops 6 bases and J drops 2 bases, and the junction holds 4 bases not matched to any gene. The CDR3 runs 15 amino acids, cysteine and phenylalanine included. The kept DNA is CDR3 alone, 45 bases in frame from the first base. The germline V gene yields MNHEY for CDR1 and SVGAGI for CDR2. A second Seattle source provided samples from volunteer blood donors who had recovered from COVID-19. Each collaborating institution followed its own protocols to collect whole blood in K2EDTA tubes. For TCRbeta analysis, collaborators shipped samples in one of three forms: frozen whole blood, isolated PBMCs, or DNA extracted from either of those sample types.

Sequencing input: peripheral blood. The rearranged segments are TRBV6-5 and TRBJ2-2, with 9 bases in between that match TRBD2. The TCR comes from a woman aged 30 to 39 who had recovered from COVID-19. The DNA reads as follows: TGTGCCAGCAGGGGGACTAGCCTTAACACCGGGGAGCTGTTTTTT. Its protein is CASRGTSLNTGELFF.